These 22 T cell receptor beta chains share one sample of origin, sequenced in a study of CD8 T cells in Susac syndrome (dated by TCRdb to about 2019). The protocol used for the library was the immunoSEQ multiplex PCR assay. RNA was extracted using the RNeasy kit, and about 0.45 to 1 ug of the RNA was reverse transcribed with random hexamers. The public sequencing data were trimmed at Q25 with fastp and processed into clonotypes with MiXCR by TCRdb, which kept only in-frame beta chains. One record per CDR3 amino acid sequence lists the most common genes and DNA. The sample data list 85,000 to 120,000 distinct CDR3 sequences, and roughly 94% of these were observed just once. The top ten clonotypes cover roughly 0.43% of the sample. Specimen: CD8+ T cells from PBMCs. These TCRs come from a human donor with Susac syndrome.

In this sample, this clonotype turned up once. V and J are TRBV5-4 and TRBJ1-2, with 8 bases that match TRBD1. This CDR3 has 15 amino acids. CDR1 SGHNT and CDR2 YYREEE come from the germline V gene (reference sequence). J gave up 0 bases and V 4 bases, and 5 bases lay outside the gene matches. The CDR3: CASSPIQGANYGYTF. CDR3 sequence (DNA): TGTGCCAGCAGCCCCATACAGGGGGCTAACTATGGCTACACCTTC.

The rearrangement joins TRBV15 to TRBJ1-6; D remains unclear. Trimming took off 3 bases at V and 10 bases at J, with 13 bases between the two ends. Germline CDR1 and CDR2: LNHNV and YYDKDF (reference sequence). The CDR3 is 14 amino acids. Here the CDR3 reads CATSRSAGFSPLHF. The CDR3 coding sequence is TGTGCCACCAGCAGGTCTGCGGGGTTCTCACCCCTCCACTTT.

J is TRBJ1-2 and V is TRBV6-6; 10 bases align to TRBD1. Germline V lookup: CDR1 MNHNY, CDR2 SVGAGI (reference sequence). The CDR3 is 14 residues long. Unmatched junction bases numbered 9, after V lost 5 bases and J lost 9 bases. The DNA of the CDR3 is TGTGCCAGCAGTCGGGACAGGGGTTTAGAGCGCTACACCTTC. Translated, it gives CASSRDRGLERYTF.

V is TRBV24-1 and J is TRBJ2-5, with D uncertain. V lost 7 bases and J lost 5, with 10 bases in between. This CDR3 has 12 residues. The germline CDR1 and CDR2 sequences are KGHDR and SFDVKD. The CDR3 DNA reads TGTGCCACCAGCGACAATGGGGAGACCCAGTACTTC. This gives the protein CATSDNGETQYF.

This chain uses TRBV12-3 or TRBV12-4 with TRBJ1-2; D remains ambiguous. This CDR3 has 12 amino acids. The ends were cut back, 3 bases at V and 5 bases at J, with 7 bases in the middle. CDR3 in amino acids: CASSFPGYGYTF. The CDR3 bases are TGTGCCAGCAGTTTCCCTGGGTATGGCTACACCTTC.

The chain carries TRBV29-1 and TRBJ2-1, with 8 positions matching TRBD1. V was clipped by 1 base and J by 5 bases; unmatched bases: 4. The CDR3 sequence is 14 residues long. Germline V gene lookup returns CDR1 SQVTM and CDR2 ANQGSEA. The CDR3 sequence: CSVEGGQGDNEQFF. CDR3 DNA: TGCAGCGTTGAAGGTGGACAGGGAGACAATGAGCAGTTCTTC.

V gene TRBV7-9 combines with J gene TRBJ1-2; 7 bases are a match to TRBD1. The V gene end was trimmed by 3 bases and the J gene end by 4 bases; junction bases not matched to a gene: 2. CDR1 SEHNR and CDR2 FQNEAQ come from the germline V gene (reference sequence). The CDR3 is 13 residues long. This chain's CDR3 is CASSFGTAYGYTF. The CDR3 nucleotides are TGTGCCAGCAGCTTCGGGACAGCCTATGGCTACACCTTC.

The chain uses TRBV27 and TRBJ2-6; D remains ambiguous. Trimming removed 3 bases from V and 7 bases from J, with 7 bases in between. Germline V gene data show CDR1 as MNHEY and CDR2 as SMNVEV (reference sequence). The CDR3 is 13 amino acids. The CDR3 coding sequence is TGTGCCAGCAGTTTTAACAGTGCCAACGTCCTGACTTTC. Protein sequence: CASSFNSANVLTF. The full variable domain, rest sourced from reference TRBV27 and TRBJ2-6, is EAQVTQNPRYLITVTGKKLTVTCSQNMNHEYMSWYRQDPGLGLRQIYYSMNVEVTDKGDVPEGYKVSRKEKRNFPLILESPSPNQTSLYFCASSFNSANVLTFGAGSRLTVL.

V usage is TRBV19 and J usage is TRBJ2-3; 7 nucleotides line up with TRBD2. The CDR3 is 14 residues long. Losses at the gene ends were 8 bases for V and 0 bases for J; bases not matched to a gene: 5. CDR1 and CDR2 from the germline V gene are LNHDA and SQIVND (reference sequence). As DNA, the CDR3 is TGTGCCAGTGGTTGGCGGGGGAGCACAGATACGCAGTATTTT. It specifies CASGWRGSTDTQYF. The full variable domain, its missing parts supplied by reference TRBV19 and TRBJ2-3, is DGGITQSPKYLFRKEGQNVTLSCEQNLNHDAMYWYRQDPGQGLRLIYYSQIVNDFQKGDIAEGYSVSREKKESFPLTVTSAQKNPTAFYLCASGWRGSTDTQYFGPGTRLTVL.

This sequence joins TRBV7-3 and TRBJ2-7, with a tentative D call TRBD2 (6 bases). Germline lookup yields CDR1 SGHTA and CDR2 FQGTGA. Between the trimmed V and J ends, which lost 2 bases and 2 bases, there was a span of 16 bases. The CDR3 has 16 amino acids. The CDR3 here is CASSLGGDGGTYEQYF. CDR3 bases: TGTGCCAGCAGCTTAGGCGGCGACGGGGGAACCTACGAGCAGTACTTC.

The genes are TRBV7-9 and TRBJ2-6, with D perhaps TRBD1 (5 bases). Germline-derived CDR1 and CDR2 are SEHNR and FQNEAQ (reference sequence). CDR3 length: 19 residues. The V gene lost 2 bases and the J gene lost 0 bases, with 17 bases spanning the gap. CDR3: CASSLPEPTVFSGANVLTF. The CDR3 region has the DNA TGTGCCAGCAGCTTACCGGAACCGACAGTCTTCTCTGGGGCCAACGTCCTGACTTTC.

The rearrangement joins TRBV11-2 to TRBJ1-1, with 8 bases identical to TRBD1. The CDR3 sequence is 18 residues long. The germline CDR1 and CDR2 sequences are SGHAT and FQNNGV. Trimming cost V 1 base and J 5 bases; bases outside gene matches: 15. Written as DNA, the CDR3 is TGTGCCAGCAGCTTAGGTGATGGCTTTGGGACAGGAGATACTGAAGCTTTCTTT. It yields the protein CASSLGDGFGTGDTEAFF. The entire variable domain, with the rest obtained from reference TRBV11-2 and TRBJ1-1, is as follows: EAGVAQSPRYKIIEKRQSVAFWCNPISGHATLYWYQQILGQGPKLLIQFQNNGVVDDSQLPKDRFSAERLKGVDSTLKIQPAKLEDSAVYLCASSLGDGFGTGDTEAFFGQGTRLTVV.

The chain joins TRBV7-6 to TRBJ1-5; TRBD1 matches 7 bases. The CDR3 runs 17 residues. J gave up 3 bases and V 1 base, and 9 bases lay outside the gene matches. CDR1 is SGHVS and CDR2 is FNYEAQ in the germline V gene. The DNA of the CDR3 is TGTGCCAGCAGCTTAGTTGGTGGGACAGAGTTCAATCAGCCCCAGCATTTT. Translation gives CASSLVGGTEFNQPQHF.

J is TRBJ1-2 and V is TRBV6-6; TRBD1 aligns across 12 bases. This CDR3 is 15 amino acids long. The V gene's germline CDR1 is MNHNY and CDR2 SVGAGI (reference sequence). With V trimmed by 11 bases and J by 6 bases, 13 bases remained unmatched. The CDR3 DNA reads TGTGCCGCCGGGGACAGGGGGCGCCAGTATGATGGCTACACCTTC. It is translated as CAAGDRGRQYDGYTF.

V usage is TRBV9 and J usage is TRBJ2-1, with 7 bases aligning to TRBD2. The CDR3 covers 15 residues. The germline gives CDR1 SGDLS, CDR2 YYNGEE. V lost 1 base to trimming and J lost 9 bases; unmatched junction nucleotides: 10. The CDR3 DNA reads TGTGCCAGCAGCGTATGGGGTGGGGAGGGTGGTGAGCAGTTCTTC. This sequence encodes CASSVWGGEGGEQFF.

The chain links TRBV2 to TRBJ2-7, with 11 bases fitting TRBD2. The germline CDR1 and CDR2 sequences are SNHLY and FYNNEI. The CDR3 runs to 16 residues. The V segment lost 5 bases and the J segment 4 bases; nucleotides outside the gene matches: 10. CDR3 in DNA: TGTGCCAGCAGTAGCTCTAGCGGGGGGACGGGTTACGAGCAGTACTTC. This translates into CASSSSSGGTGYEQYF.

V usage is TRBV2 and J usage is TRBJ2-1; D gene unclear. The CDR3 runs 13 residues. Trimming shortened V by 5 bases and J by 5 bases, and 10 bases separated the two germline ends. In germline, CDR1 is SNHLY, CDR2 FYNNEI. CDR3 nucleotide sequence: TGTGCCAGCAGTTTCGGACGGAACAATGAGCAGTTCTTC. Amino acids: CASSFGRNNEQFF.

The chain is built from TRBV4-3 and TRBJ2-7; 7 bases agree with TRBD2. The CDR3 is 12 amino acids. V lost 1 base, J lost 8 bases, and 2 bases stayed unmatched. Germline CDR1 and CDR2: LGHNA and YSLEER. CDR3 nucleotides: TGCGCCAGCAGCCAAGCGGGGGGAAAGCAGTACTTC. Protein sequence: CASSQAGGKQYF.

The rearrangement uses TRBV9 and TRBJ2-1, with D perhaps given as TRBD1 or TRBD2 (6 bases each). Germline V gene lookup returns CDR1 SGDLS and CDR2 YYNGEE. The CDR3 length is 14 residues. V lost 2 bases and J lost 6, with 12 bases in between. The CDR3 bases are TGTGCCAGCAGCGTCACCGGGGGCCTCAATGAGCAGTTCTTC. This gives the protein CASSVTGGLNEQFF.

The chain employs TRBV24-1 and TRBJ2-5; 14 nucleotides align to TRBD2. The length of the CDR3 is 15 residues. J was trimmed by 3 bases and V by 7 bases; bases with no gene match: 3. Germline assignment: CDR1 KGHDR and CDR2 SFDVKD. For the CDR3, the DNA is TGTGCCACCAGCCCGACTAGCGGGGGGGAAGAGACCCAGTACTTC. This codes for CATSPTSGGEETQYF.

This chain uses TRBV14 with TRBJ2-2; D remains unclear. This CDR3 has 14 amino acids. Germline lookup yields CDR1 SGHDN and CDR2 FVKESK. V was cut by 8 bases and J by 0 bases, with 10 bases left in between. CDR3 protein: CASGKTPNTGELFF. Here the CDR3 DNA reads TGTGCCAGCGGCAAGACCCCGAACACCGGGGAGCTGTTTTTT.

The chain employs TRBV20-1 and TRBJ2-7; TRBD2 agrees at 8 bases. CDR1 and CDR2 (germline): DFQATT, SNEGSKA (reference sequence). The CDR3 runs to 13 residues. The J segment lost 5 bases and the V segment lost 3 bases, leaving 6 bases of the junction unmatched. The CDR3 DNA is TGCAGTGCTAGCTCCGGGACTAGGGACGAGCAGTACTTC. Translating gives CSASSGTRDEQYF.